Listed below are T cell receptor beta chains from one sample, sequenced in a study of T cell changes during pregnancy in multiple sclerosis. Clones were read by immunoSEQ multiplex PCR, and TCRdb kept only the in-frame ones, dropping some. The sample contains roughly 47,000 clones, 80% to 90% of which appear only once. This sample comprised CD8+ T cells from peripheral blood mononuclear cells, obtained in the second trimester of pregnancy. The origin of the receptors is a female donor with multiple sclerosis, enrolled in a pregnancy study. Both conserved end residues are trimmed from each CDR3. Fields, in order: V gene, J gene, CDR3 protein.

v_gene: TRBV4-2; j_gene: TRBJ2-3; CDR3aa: ASTPTGGSTDTQY
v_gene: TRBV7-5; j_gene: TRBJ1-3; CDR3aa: VRSLRQGIPGNTIY
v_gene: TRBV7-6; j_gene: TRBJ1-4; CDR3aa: ASSFLPGATNEKLF
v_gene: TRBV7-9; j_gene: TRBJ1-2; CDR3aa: ASSYTTGEYYGYT
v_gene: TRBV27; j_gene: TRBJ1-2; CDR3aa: ASSFGQGVGYT
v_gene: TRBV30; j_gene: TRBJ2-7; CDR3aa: AWSFDSAYEQY
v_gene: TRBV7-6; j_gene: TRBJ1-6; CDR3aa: ASRAGMNSPLH
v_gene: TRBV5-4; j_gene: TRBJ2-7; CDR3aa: ASSTGQSGEQY
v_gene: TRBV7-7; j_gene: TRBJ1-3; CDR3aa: ASSLGVGGSGNTIY
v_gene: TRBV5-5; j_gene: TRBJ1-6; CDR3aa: ASSLEIYLGPLH
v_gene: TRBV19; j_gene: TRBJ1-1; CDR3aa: ASSPGGNTEAF
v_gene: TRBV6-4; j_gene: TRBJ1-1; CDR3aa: ASSDGESTEAF
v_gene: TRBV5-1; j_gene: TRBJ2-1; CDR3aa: ASRWTGLNEQF
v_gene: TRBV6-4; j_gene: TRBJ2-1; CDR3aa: ASSDSSGGVNEQF
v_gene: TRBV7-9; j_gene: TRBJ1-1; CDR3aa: ASRYGQGESPEAF
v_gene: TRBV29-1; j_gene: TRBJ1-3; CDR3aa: SVEDLRGGGNTIY
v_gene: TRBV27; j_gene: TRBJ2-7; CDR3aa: ASSLTDPGYHEQY
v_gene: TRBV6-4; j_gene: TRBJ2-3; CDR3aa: ASSGTSEDTQY
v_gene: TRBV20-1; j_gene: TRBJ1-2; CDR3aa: SANYYGYT
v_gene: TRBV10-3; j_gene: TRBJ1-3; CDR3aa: AIGQSSGNTIY
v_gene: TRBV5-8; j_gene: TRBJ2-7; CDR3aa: ASSLGTSESGYEQY
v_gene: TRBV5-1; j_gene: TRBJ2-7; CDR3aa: ASSSDSYEQY
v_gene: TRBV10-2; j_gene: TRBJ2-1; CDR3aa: AGAGTSNEQF
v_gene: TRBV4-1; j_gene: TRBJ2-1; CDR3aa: ASSQVGGGAVEQF
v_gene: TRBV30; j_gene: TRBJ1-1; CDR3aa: AWSTGGTEAF
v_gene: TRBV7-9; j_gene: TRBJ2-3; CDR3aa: ASSFATSGGLNHADTQY
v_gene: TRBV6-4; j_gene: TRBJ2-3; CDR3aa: ASSETSGGKADTQY
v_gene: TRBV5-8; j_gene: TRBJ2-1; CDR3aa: ASSAGSRGWSEQF
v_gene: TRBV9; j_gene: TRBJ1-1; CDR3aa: ASSVGEGNTEAF
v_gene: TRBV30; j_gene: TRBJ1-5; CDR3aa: AWSLDSYNQPQH
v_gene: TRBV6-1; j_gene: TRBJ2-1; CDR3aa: ASKGWVTYNEQF
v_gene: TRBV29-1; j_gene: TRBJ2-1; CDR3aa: SVVTSGGPDNEQF
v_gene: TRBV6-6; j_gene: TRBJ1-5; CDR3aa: ASSSFFVGPNQPQH
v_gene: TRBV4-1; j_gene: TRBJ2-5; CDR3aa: ASSQDSEETQY
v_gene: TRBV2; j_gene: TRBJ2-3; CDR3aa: ATTLAGGLSSTDTQY
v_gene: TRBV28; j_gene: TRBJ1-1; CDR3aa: ASSILGRIIAF
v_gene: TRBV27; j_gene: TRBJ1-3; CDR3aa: ASSLSGQGLAPGNTIY
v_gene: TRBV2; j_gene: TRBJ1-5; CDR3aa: ASRQGQLDQPQH
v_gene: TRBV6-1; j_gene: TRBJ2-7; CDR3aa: ASSASAGGYDEQY
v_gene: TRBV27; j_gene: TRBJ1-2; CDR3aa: ASSLTGTVYGYT
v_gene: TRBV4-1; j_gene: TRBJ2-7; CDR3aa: ASSHGDEQY
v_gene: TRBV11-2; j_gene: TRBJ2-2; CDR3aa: ASSPIYMWAESNTGELF
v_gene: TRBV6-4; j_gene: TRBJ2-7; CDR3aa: ASSGGVGDSYEQY
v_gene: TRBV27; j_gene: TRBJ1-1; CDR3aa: ASSGQGGTEAF
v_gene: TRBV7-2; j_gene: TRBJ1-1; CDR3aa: ASSFIREEAF
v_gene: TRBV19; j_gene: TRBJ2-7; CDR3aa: ASSTAGNSYEQY
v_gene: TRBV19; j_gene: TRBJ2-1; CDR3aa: ASSSRLAGGPYNEQF
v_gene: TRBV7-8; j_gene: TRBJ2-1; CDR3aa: ASAVAGGNEQF
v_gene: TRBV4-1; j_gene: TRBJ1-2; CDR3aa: ASSLGQIANYGYT
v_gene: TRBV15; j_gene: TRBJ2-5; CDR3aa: ATTQDREVVGQETQY